The 9 T cell receptor beta chains in this list originate from one sample, sequenced in a study of shared clonotypes between healthy human individuals. Naive CD8 cells were CD45RO-negative, positively selected for CCR7, excluding terminally differentiated effector memory CD45RA+ cells. Sequencing was performed with immunoSEQ multiplex PCR; in TCRdb, only in-frame clones are kept and a portion is missing. The sample lists 1.5 million to 2.5 million clones, approximately 94% occurring once. Sequenced material: naive CD8+ T cells sorted from blood. These receptors were obtained from a man between 18 and 29 years old in good health.

This chain links TRBV21-1 with TRBJ2-7; the DNA was not used to check the table's D call, TRBD1. TRBV21-1 is a known pseudogene. The CDR3 consists of 13 residues. The CDR3 DNA reads TGTGCCAGCAGTGGGGACAGCTCCTACGAGCAGTACTTC. It is translated as CASSGDSSYEQYF.

The chain has TRBV9 and TRBJ2-5; weak D call: TRBD1 (5 bases). CDR3 size: 15 residues. The V end lost 1 base, the J end lost 2 bases, and 12 bases lay between the germline ends. CDR1 and CDR2 from the germline V gene are SGDLS and YYNGEE. CDR3 in amino acids: CASSVSQGLQETQYF. CDR3 bases: TGTGCCAGCAGCGTATCCCAGGGATTACAAGAGACCCAGTACTTC. Looking up the rest from reference TRBV9 and TRBJ2-5 gives the full variable domain: DSGVTQTPKHLITATGQRVTLRCSPRSGDLSVYWYQQSLDQGLQFLIQYYNGEERAKGNILERFSAQQFPDLHSELNLSSLELGDSALYFCASSVSQGLQETQYFGPGTRLLVL.

The chain employs TRBV5-1 and TRBJ2-2; the D gene is possibly TRBD1 (5 bases). Germline CDR1 reads SGHRS; CDR2 reads YFSETQ. This CDR3 has 14 amino acids. The V end was cut by 4 bases, the J end by 5 bases, with 12 bases between. In DNA form, the CDR3 reads TGCGCCAGCAGCCCCTCAGGGAAGACCGGGGAGCTGTTTTTT. It specifies CASSPSGKTGELFF.

The rearrangement uses TRBV19 and TRBJ1-6; no clear D. CDR3 size: 13 residues. Trimming stripped 4 bases from V and 8 bases from J, with 9 bases between. CDR1 is LNHDA, CDR2 SQIVND, per germline (reference sequence). The CDR3 DNA follows: TGTGCCAGTAGTACCCAGTCTCATTCACCCCTCCACTTT. Translation gives CASSTQSHSPLHF.

The sample holds one count of this clone. At the DNA level, this CDR3 is encoded by other sequences in the same sample as well. The chain recombines TRBV30 with TRBJ1-1; D is uncertain. Germline V gene sequence: CDR1 GTSNPN, CDR2 SVGIG (reference sequence). This CDR3 has 13 residues. Trimming stripped 0 bases from V and 3 bases from J, with 8 bases between. CDR3 DNA sequence: TGTGCCTGGAGTGTACTAGGCTACACTGAAGCTTTCTTT. It yields the protein CAWSVLGYTEAFF.

The rearrangement links TRBV9 to TRBJ2-3; D is unresolved. CDR1 SGDLS and CDR2 YYNGEE come from the germline V gene. The CDR3 totals 14 residues. Trimming took 0 bases from V and 6 from J, leaving 11 bases between them. Here the CDR3 reads CASSVDRAWDTQYF. As DNA, the CDR3 is TGTGCCAGCAGCGTAGACCGAGCGTGGGATACGCAGTATTTT.

This chain uses TRBV9 with TRBJ2-5, with 12 bases identical to TRBD1. The CDR3 consists of 18 residues. Germline V gene lookup returns CDR1 SGDLS and CDR2 YYNGEE. J lost 5 bases, V lost 0 bases, and 11 bases had no gene match. CDR3 bases: TGTGCCAGCAGCGTAGAGGGGAGACCGGGACAGGGGGCGGAGACCCAGTACTTC. This translates into CASSVEGRPGQGAETQYF.

The chain has TRBV7-2 and TRBJ2-1; tentative D call: TRBD2 (5 bases). This CDR3 region has 13 residues. V shed 1 base and J shed 6 bases, with 7 bases lying between them. Germline V gene lookup returns CDR1 SGHTA and CDR2 FQGNSA. CDR3 residues: CASSLVLANEQFF. As DNA, the CDR3 is TGTGCCAGCAGCTTAGTCCTAGCCAATGAGCAGTTCTTC. The variable domain in full, completed from reference TRBV7-2 and TRBJ2-1, reads GAGVSQSPSNKVTEKGKDVELRCDPISGHTALYWYRQSLGQGLEFLIYFQGNSAPDKSGLPSDRFSAERTGGSVSTLTIQRTQQEDSAVYLCASSLVLANEQFFGPGTRLTVL.

The chain couples TRBV29-1 to TRBJ2-1, with 9 bases aligning to TRBD1. This CDR3 spans 14 amino acids. With 6 bases clipped from V and 5 bases from J, the junction kept 8 bases outside the gene matches. CDR1 is SQVTM and CDR2 is ANQGSEA in the germline V gene. CDR3 coding DNA: TGCAGCGTCCTAGACAGGGGGGGAGACAATGAGCAGTTCTTC. This translates into CSVLDRGGDNEQFF.